These 20 T cell receptor beta chains were sequenced from one sample in a study of blood T cell repertoires in COVID-19. TCRdb's table, derived via immunoSEQ multiplex PCR, lists solely in-frame clones and lacks some. This sample yields 30,000 to 40,000 clones, of which 85% to 90% are seen a single time; around 57% belongs to the top ten. Input material: peripheral blood. Every receptor here comes from a man aged 65 to 79 with acute or convalescent COVID-19.

V gene TRBV27 combines with J gene TRBJ1-1; 7 bases align to TRBD1. Germline V lookup: CDR1 MNHEY, CDR2 SMNVEV (reference sequence). This CDR3 has 17 residues. V was clipped by 4 bases and J by 1 base; unmatched bases: 12. In DNA, the CDR3 is TGTGCCAGCAGTTCTACCAATCGACAGGGAAAGAACACTGAAGCTTTCTTT. Translating gives CASSSTNRQGKNTEAFF.

The chain recombines TRBV7-6 with TRBJ1-5, with TRBD1 identical over 11 bases. From germline, CDR1 is SGHVS and CDR2 FNYEAQ. There are 15 residues in the CDR3. V dropped 6 bases and J dropped 3; count of bases not matched to a gene: 4. CDR3 sequence (DNA): TGTGCCAGCAGTTCGGACAGGGGGCACAATCAGCCCCAGCATTTT. Translating it yields CASSSDRGHNQPQHF. The full variable domain, completed using reference TRBV7-6 and TRBJ1-5, is GAGVSQSPRYKVTKRGQDVALRCDPISGHVSLYWYRQALGQGPEFLTYFNYEAQQDKSGLPNDRFSAERPEGSISTLTIQRTEQRDSAMYRCASSSDRGHNQPQHFGDGTRLSIL.

V usage is TRBV5-4 and J usage is TRBJ2-5, with 7 bases identical to TRBD2. With V trimmed by 0 bases and J by 5 bases, 4 bases remained unmatched. The CDR3 is made up of 14 amino acids. Germline lookup yields CDR1 SGHNT and CDR2 YYREEE (reference sequence). This CDR3 reads CASSLGGGRETQYF. CDR3 nucleotides: TGTGCCAGCAGCTTGGGGGGGGGTAGGGAGACCCAGTACTTC. The complete variable domain, with remaining parts taken from reference TRBV5-4 and TRBJ2-5, reads ETGVTQSPTHLIKTRGQQVTLRCSSQSGHNTVSWYQQALGQGPQFIFQYYREEENGRGNFPPRFSGLQFPNYSSELNVNALELDDSALYLCASSLGGGRETQYFGPGTRLLVL.

This clone was recorded once. V usage is TRBV6-5 and J usage is TRBJ1-2, with TRBD1 matching over 9 bases. In germline, CDR1 is MNHEY, CDR2 SVGAGI. V dropped 10 bases and J dropped 8; count of bases not matched to a gene: 8. The CDR3 length is 12 residues. The CDR3 protein is CATDRGYFGYTF. CDR3 bases: TGTGCCACTGACAGGGGGTATTTCGGCTACACCTTC.

This clone appeared a single time. The J gene is TRBJ2-1, the V gene TRBV5-1; 12 bases map to TRBD2. Per germline, CDR1 SGHRS and CDR2 YFSETQ. CDR3 length: 12 residues. V trimming: 7 bases; J trimming: 7 bases; junction bases outside the gene matches: 0. CDR3 nucleotide sequence: TGCGCCAGCGGGACTAGCGGGAATGAGCAGTTCTTC. Translation: CASGTSGNEQFF.

The chain joins TRBV12-3 or TRBV12-4 to TRBJ2-7; D call uncertain. The V gene lost 1 base and the J gene lost 6 bases, with 4 bases spanning the gap. The length of the CDR3 is 11 residues. The CDR3 is CASSLGGEQYF. CDR3 sequence (DNA): TGTGCCAGCAGTTTAGGAGGCGAGCAGTACTTC.

The V and J genes are TRBV6-5 and TRBJ1-1; TRBD1 matches 12 bases. This CDR3 contains 16 residues. Germline-derived CDR1 and CDR2 are MNHEY and SVGAGI. J gave up 10 bases and V 0 bases, and 9 bases lay outside the gene matches. CDR3 sequence: CASSYSGTGGYSGAFF. DNA of the CDR3: TGTGCCAGCAGTTACTCAGGGACAGGGGGCTATAGTGGAGCTTTCTTT.

This chain links TRBV12-5 with TRBJ1-5, with a weak D call TRBD1 (6 bases). V was pared by 5 bases and J by 9 bases, with 14 bases between. The CDR3 runs to 13 residues. Germline V gene data show CDR1 as LGHNT and CDR2 as FRNRAP. CDR3 coding DNA: TGTGCTAGTGGTCCCGGCGGGGGGCGGCCCCAGCATTTT. The encoded protein is CASGPGGGRPQHF.

V is TRBV28 and J is TRBJ2-5; tentative D call: TRBD2 (5 bases). V was cut by 9 bases and J by 4 bases, with 9 bases left in between. CDR1 and CDR2 from the germline V gene are MDHEN and SYDVKM. The CDR3 is 11 amino acids. The CDR3 protein is CARLRGETQYF. The DNA for the CDR3 is TGTGCCAGGCTTCGGGGAGAGACCCAGTACTTC.

This chain joins TRBV9 and TRBJ2-5; D is undetermined. The V end was cut by 0 bases, the J end by 2 bases, with 5 bases between. There are 13 residues in the CDR3. The germline V gene encodes CDR1 SGDLS and CDR2 YYNGEE. The CDR3 here is CASSVGQQETQYF. In DNA, the CDR3 is TGTGCCAGCAGCGTAGGCCAGCAAGAGACCCAGTACTTC.

This clone was recorded only once. V usage is TRBV7-8 and J usage is TRBJ2-7, with 10 bases aligning to TRBD1. V shed 5 bases, J shed 4 bases, and the junction held 2 bases outside the gene matches. Looked up from germline, CDR1 is SGHVS and CDR2 is FQNEAQ. The CDR3 totals 13 residues. CDR3 DNA: TGTGCCAGCAGCCGGGACAGGGGTTACGAGCAGTACTTC. Encoded protein: CASSRDRGYEQYF.

The chain recombines TRBV5-1 with TRBJ2-5; a weak D match, TRBD1 (5 bases). The V end lost 5 bases, the J end lost 4 bases, and 12 bases lay between the germline ends. Germline V gene sequence: CDR1 SGHRS, CDR2 YFSETQ. The CDR3 loop spans 13 amino acids. DNA for the CDR3: TGCGCCAGCAGTCCGGAAGGGGTAGAGACCCAGTACTTC. Translating it yields CASSPEGVETQYF.

The chain uses TRBV7-3 and TRBJ2-1, with 13 bases lining up with TRBD2. V dropped 5 bases and J dropped 5; count of bases not matched to a gene: 3. This CDR3 is built from 15 residues. The germline CDR1 and CDR2 sequences are SGHTA and FQGTGA. The CDR3 loop is CASSPGLAGDNEQFF. The CDR3 DNA reads TGTGCCAGCAGCCCCGGACTAGCGGGGGACAATGAGCAGTTCTTC. The variable domain in full, completed from reference TRBV7-3 and TRBJ2-1, reads GAGVSQTPSNKVTEKGKYVELRCDPISGHTALYWYRQSLGQGPEFLIYFQGTGAADDSGLPNDRFFAVRPEGSVSTLKIQRTERGDSAVYLCASSPGLAGDNEQFFGPGTRLTVL.

This chain uses TRBV27 with TRBJ2-2; 7 bases are a match to TRBD2. After removal of 3 bases from V and 2 bases from J, the junction contained 6 bases not matched to a gene. The CDR3 has 16 residues. Per germline, CDR1 MNHEY and CDR2 SMNVEV (reference sequence). CDR3 nucleotides: TGTGCCAGCAGTTTGAGGGCGGGAGAAAACACCGGGGAGCTGTTTTTT. Protein product: CASSLRAGENTGELFF.

This clone showed up just once. The chain couples TRBV10-2 to TRBJ2-1, with 7 bases lining up with TRBD1. CDR3 length: 13 residues. V lost 6 bases and J lost 4; bases outside the gene matches: 3. The V gene's germline CDR1 is WSHSY and CDR2 SAAADI. CDR3 bases: TGCGCCAGCAGCCGGGGACAGTACAATGAGCAGTTCTTC. Its translation: CASSRGQYNEQFF.

The genes are TRBV7-2 and TRBJ2-1; 8 nucleotides align to TRBD2. The germline gives CDR1 SGHTA, CDR2 FQGNSA. This CDR3 is 16 amino acids long. V gave up 1 base and J gave up 9 bases; unmatched junction bases: 11. The CDR3 loop reads CASSLDQLAAVREQFF. CDR3 bases: TGTGCCAGCAGCTTAGATCAACTAGCGGCGGTCCGTGAGCAGTTCTTC.

The chain combines TRBV21-1 with TRBJ2-5; the table's D gene call, TRBD2, was not cross checked with the DNA. TRBV21-1 corresponds to a pseudogene. The CDR3 sequence is 15 residues long. As DNA, the CDR3 is TGTGCCAGCAGCAAAGCGGCCAGGGGAGGGGAGACCCAGTACTTC. Translated: CASSKAARGGETQYF.

This chain joins TRBV7-2 and TRBJ2-7; 8 bases match TRBD2. V dropped 0 bases and J dropped 2; count of bases not matched to a gene: 9. Germline V lookup: CDR1 SGHTA, CDR2 FQGNSA. The CDR3 runs 17 residues. The DNA of the CDR3 is TGTGCCAGCAGCTTAGCGCCTCCGGGACTAGTGGCCTACGAGCAGTACTTC. It encodes CASSLAPPGLVAYEQYF.

The genes are TRBV14 and TRBJ1-4, with no clear D. Trimming removed 6 bases from V and 7 bases from J, with 15 bases in between. The CDR3 runs to 14 residues. CDR1 and CDR2 from the germline V gene are SGHDN and FVKESK. Here the CDR3 DNA reads TGTGCCAGCAGACGCCGGGGTACGGGTGAAAAACTGTTTTTT. As protein: CASRRRGTGEKLFF.

The CDR3 DNA sequence: TGTGCCTGGAGTGGGGACAGGTTCGGTACCTACAATGAGCAGTTCTTC. It is translated as CAWSGDRFGTYNEQFF. This chain joins TRBV30 and TRBJ2-1, with 8 bases that match TRBD1. J gave up 2 bases and V 1 base, and 7 bases lay outside the gene matches. Looked up from germline, CDR1 is GTSNPN and CDR2 is SVGIG (reference sequence). This CDR3 region has 16 residues.